This entry describes one TCR beta chain. PCR was performed a second time for roughly 7 to 11 cycles using a sample-barcoded 5' primer and a J-beta primer mix. Every sample gave at least 3 million paired-end reads containing CDR3. From the 5' RACE reads, TCRdb called clonotypes with MiXCR, one entry per CDR3 protein. The profile shows 550,000 to 750,000 distinct CDR3 sequences, roughly 21% of them singletons. These data belong to a study of blood T cells in healthy people across ages. V shed 1 base and J 2 bases; nucleotides not matched to a gene: 5. The germline gives CDR1 SGHRS, CDR2 YFSETQ. CDR3 length: 16 amino acids.

This rearrangement joins TRBV5-1 to TRBJ2-2; TRBD1 matches at 7 bases. The clonotype originates from a man between 65 and 80 years old in good health. The sample consisted of blood. CDR3 in amino acids: CASSLQGQDNTGELFF. The DNA of the CDR3 is TGCGCCAGCAGCTTGCAAGGACAGGACAACACCGGGGAGCTGTTTTTT.